This T cell receptor (beta chain) was found in a study of cytotoxic CD8 clonotypes in ibrutinib-treated CLL. Study at large: Partial responses numbered approximately 24 and complete responses 2; after a median about 72 months, about 15 stayed remitted and 12 progressed.

Assay: immunoSEQ multiplex PCR; the TCRdb copy retains only in-frame clones and omits some. The data show 57,000 or so clones, with approximately 54% seen just once and approximately 24% held by the top ten. Broader study findings: The study found baseline clonality above age-matched healthy donors, tracking circulating CD8+ T-cell counts.

Regarding this clone: Its antigen is as yet unknown.

The CDR3 spans 20 residues. Germline values: CDR1 SGHRS, CDR2 YFSETQ. Trimming took 0 bases from V and 2 from J; bases not matched to a gene: 15. The TCR originated in a human donor with chronic lymphocytic leukemia. The gene calls are TRBV5-1 and TRBJ2-1; the match to TRBD2 covers 9 bases. Sequenced material: PBMCs, taken at disease progression, from a patient treated with ibrutinib. The CDR3: CASSLGTSRLQRGAYNEQFF. CDR3 in DNA: TGCGCCAGCAGCTTGGGGACCTCAAGGCTACAGCGGGGGGCCTACAATGAGCAGTTCTTC.